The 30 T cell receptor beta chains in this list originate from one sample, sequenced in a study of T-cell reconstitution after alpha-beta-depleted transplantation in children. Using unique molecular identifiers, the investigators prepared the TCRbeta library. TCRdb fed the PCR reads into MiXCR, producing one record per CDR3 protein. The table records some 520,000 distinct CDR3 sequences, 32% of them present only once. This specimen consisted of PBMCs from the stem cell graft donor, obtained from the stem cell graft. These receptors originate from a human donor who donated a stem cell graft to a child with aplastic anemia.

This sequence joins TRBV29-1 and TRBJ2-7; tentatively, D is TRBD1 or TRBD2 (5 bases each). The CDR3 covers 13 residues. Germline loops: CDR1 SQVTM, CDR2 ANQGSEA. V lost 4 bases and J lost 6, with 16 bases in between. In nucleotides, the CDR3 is TGCAGCGTTGGCGAGGGGCGCGGTCTCGAGCAGTACTTC. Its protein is CSVGEGRGLEQYF.

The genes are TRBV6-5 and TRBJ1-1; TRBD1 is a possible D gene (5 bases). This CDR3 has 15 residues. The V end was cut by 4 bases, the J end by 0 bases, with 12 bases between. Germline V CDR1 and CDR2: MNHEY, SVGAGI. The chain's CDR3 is CASSFGGNMNTEAFF. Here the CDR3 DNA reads TGTGCCAGCAGTTTCGGGGGGAACATGAACACTGAAGCTTTCTTT.

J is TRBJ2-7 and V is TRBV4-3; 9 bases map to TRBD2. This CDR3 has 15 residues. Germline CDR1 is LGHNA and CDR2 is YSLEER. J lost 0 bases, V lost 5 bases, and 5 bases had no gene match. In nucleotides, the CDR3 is TGCGCCAGCAGCGAAACGACTAGCGGCTCCTACGAGCAGTACTTC. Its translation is CASSETTSGSYEQYF.

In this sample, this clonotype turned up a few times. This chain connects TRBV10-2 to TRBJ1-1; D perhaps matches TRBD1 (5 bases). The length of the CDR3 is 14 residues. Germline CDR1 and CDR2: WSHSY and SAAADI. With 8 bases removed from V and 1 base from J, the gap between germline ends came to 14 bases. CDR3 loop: CASRRGQENTEAFF. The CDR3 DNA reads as TGCGCCAGCCGCCGGGGCCAAGAGAACACTGAAGCTTTCTTT.

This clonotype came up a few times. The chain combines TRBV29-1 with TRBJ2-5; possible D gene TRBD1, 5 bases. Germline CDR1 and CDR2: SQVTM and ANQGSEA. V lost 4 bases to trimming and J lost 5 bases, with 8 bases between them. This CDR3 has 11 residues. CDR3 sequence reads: CSVVSGETQYF. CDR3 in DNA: TGCAGCGTTGTTTCAGGGGAGACCCAGTACTTC.

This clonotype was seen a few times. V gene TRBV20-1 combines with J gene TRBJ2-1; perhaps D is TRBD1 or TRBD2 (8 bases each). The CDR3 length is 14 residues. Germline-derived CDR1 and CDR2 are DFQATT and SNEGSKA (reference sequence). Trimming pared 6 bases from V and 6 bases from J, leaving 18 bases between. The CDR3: CSARGPAGVNEQFF. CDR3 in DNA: TGCAGTGCCAGGGGGCCAGCGGGGGTCAATGAGCAGTTCTTC.

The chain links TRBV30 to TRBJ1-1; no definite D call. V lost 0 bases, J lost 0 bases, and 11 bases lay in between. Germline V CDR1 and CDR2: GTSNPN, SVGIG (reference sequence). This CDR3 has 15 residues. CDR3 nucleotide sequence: TGTGCCTGGAGTGTACCACGGCTATTGAACACTGAAGCTTTCTTT. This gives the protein CAWSVPRLLNTEAFF.

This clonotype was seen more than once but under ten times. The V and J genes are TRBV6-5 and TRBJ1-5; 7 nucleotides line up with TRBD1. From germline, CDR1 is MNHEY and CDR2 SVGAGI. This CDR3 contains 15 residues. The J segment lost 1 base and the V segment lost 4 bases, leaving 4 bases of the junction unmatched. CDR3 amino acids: CASSSLTGSNQPQHF. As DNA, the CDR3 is TGTGCCAGCAGTTCCTTGACAGGGAGCAATCAGCCCCAGCATTTT.

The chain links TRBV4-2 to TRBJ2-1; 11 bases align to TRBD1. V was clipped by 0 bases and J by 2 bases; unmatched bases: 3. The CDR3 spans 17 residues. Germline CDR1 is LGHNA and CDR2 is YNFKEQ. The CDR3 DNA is TGTGCCAGCAGCCAAGACGGGACAGGGGGACCCTACAATGAGCAGTTCTTC. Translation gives CASSQDGTGGPYNEQFF.

The CDR3 region has the DNA TGTGCCAGCAGTGGGCCTAGCGGCAAAGAGACCCAGTACTTC. Protein: CASSGPSGKETQYF. The chain employs TRBV25-1 and TRBJ2-5; 7 bases map to TRBD2. Germline V CDR1 and CDR2: MGHDK, SYGVNS. CDR3 length equals 14 residues. The V gene end was trimmed by 4 bases and the J gene end by 3 bases; junction bases not matched to a gene: 5.

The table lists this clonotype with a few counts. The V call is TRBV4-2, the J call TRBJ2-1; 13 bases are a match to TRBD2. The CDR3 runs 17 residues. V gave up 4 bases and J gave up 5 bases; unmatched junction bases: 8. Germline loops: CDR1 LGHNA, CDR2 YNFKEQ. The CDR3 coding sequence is TGTGCCAGCAGCCCGGGACTAGCGGGACGGGGGAACAATGAGCAGTTCTTC. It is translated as CASSPGLAGRGNNEQFF.

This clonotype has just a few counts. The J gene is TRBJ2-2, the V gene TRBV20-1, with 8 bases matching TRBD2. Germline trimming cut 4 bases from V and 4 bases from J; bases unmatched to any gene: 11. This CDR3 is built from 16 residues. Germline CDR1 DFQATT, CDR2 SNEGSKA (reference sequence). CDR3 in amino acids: CSAKNVRREVTGELFF. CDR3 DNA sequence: TGCAGTGCTAAGAACGTCCGGCGGGAGGTCACCGGGGAGCTGTTTTTT.

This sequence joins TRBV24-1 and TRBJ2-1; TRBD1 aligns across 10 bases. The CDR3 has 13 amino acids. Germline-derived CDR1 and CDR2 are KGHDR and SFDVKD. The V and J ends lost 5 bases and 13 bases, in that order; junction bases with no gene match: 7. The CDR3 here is CATSGTRDRGQFF. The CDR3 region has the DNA TGTGCCACCAGTGGAACACGGGACAGGGGACAGTTCTTC.

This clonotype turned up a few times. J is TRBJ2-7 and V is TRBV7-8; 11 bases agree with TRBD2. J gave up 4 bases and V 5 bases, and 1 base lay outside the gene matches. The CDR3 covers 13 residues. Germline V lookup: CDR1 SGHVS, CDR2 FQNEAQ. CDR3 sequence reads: CASSPSGRYEQYF. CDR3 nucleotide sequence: TGTGCCAGCAGCCCTAGCGGGAGGTACGAGCAGTACTTC.

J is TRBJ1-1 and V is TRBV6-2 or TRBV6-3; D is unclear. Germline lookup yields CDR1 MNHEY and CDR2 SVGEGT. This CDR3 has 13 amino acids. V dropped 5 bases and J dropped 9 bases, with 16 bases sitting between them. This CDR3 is CASSPTTQRQAFF. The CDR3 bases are TGTGCCAGCAGTCCTACAACCCAGCGTCAAGCTTTCTTT.

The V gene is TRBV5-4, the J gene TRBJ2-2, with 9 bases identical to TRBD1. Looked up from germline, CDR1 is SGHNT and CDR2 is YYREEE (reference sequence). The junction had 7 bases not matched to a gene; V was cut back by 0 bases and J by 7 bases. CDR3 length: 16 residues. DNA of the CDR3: TGTGCCAGCAGCTTGGCCGGACAGGGGTCGGTCGGGGAGCTGTTTTTT. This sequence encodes CASSLAGQGSVGELFF.

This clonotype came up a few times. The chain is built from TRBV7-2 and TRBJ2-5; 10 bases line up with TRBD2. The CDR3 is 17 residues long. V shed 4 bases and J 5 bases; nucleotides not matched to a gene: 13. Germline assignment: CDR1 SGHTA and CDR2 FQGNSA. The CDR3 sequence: CASSYQSAGGGRETQYF. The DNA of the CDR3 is TGTGCCAGCAGCTACCAGTCAGCGGGAGGGGGGAGGGAGACCCAGTACTTC.

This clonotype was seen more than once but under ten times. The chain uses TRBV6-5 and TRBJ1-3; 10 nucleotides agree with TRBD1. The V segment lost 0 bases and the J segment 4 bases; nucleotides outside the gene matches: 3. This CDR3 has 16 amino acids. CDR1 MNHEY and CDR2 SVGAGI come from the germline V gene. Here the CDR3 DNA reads TGTGCCAGCAGTTACTCCGGGACAGGGGACGGAAACACCATATATTTT. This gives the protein CASSYSGTGDGNTIYF.

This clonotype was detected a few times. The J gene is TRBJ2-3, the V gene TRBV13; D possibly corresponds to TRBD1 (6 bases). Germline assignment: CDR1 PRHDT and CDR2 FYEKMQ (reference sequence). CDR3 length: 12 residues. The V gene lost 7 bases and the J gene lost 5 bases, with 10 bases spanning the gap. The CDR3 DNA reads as TGTGCCAGCACCACAGGGAGAGATACGCAGTATTTT. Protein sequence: CASTTGRDTQYF. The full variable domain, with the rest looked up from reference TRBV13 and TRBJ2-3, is AAGVIQSPRHLIKEKRETATLKCYPIPRHDTVYWYQQGPGQDPQFLISFYEKMQSDKGSIPDRFSAQQFSDYHSELNMSSLELGDSALYFCASTTGRDTQYFGPGTRLTVL.

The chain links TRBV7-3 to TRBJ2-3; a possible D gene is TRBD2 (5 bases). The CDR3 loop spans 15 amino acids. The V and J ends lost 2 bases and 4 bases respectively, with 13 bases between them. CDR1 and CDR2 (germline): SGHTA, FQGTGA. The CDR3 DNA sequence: TGTGCCAGCAGCTTAGGCGGGTCTCTCCCAGATACGCAGTATTTT. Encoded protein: CASSLGGSLPDTQYF.

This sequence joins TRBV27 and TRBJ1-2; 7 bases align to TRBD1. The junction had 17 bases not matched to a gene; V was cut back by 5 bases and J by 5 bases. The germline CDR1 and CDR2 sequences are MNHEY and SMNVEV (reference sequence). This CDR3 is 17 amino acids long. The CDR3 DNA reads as TGTGCCAGCAGTCCGTCCGTGAGTCAGGGGGTACGGTATGGCTACACCTTC. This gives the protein CASSPSVSQGVRYGYTF.

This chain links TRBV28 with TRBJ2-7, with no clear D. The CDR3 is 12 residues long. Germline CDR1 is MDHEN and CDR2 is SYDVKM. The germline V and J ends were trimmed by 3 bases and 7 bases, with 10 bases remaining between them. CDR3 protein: CASSFRIGEQYF. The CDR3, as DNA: TGTGCCAGCAGTTTTAGGATTGGGGAGCAGTACTTC.

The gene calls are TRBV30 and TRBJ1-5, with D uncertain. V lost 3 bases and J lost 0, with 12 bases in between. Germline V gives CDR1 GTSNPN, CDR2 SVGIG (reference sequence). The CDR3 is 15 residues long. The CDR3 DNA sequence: TGTGCCTGGAGCCGGCAGACCTATAGCAATCAGCCCCAGCATTTT. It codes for CAWSRQTYSNQPQHF.

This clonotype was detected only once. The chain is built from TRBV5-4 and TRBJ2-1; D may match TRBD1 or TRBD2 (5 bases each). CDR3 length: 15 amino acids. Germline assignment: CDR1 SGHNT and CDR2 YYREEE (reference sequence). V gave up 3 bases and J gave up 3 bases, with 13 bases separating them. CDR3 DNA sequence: TGTGCCAGCAGCTATGGCCCTGGGGGCTACAATGAGCAGTTCTTC. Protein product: CASSYGPGGYNEQFF.

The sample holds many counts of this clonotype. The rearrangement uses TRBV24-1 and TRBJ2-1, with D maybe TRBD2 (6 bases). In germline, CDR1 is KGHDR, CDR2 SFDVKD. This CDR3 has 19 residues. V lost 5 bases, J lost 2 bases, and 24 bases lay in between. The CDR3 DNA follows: TGTGCCACCAGTGGAAGTTCCGGGACTCTAACTCCCACCTACAATGAGCAGTTCTTC. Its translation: CATSGSSGTLTPTYNEQFF.

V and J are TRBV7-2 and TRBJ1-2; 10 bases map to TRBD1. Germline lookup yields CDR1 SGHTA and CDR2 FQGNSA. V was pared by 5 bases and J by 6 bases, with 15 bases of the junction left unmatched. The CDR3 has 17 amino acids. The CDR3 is CASSQDRGRNSFDGYTF. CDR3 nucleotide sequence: TGTGCCAGCAGCCAAGACAGGGGGCGAAATTCATTCGATGGCTACACCTTC.

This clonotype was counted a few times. CDR3 sequence: CSARERRQGPSGANVLTF. The CDR3 nucleotides are TGCAGTGCTAGAGAGAGGAGACAGGGGCCCTCTGGGGCCAACGTCCTGACTTTC. The rearrangement links TRBV20-1 to TRBJ2-6; 8 positions match TRBD1. Trimming cost V 0 bases and J 0 bases; bases outside gene matches: 7. Per the germline V gene, CDR1 is DFQATT and CDR2 is SNEGSKA (reference sequence). This CDR3 contains 18 residues.

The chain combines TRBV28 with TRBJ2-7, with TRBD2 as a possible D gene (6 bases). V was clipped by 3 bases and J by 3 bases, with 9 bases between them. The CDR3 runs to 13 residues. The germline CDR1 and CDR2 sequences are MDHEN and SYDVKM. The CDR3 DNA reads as TGTGCCAGCAGTTTTAAGGGAGGCTACGAGCAGTACTTC. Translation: CASSFKGGYEQYF. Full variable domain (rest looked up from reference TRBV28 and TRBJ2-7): DVKVTQSSRYLVKRTGEKVFLECVQDMDHENMFWYRQDPGLGLRLIYFSYDVKMKEKGDIPEGYSVSREKKERFSLILESASTNQTSMYLCASSFKGGYEQYFGPGTRLTVT.

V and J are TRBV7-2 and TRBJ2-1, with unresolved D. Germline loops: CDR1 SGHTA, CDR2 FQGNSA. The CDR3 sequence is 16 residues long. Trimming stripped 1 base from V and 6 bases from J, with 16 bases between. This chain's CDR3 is CASSLGEVWVTNEQFF. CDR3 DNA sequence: TGTGCCAGCAGCTTAGGGGAAGTGTGGGTAACCAATGAGCAGTTCTTC. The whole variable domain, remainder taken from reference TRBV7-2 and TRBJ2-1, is GAGVSQSPSNKVTEKGKDVELRCDPISGHTALYWYRQSLGQGLEFLIYFQGNSAPDKSGLPSDRFSAERTGGSVSTLTIQRTQQEDSAVYLCASSLGEVWVTNEQFFGPGTRLTVL.

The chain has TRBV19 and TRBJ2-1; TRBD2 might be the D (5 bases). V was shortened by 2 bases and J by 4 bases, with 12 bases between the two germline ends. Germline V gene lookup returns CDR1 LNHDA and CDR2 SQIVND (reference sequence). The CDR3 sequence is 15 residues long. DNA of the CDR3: TGTGCCAGTAGTATAACGAGGGATAGGTACAATGAGCAGTTCTTC. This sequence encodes CASSITRDRYNEQFF.